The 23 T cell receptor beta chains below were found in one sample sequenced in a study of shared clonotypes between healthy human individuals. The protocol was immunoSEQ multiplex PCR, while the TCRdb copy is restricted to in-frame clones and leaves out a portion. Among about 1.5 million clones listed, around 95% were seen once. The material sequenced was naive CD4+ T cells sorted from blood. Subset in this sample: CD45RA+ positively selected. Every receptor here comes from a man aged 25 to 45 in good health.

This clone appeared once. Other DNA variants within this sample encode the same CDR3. In nucleotides, the CDR3 is TGTGCCAGCAGCTTGGGGACCTATACAGATACGCAGTATTTT. Encoded protein: CASSLGTYTDTQYF. The chain links TRBV7-9 to TRBJ2-3, with D perhaps matching TRBD1 or TRBD2 (5 bases each). The V end was cut by 3 bases, the J end by 3 bases, with 10 bases between. CDR3 length equals 14 residues. The germline gives CDR1 SEHNR, CDR2 FQNEAQ (reference sequence).

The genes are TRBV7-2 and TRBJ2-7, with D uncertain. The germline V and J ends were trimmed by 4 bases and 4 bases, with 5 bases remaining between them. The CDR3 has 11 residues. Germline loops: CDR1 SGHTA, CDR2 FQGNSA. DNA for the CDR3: TGTGCCAGCAGCTCCGCATACGAGCAGTACTTC. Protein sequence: CASSSAYEQYF. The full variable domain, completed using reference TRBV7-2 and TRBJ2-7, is GAGVSQSPSNKVTEKGKDVELRCDPISGHTALYWYRQSLGQGLEFLIYFQGNSAPDKSGLPSDRFSAERTGGSVSTLTIQRTQQEDSAVYLCASSSAYEQYFGPGTRLTVT.

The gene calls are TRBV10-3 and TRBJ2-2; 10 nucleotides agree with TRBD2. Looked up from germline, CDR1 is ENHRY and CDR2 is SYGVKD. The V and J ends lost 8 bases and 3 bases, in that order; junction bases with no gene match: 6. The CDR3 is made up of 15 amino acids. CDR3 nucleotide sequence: TGTGCCATCTCCCAGCGGGAGGGCCACACCGGGGAGCTGTTTTTT. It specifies CAISQREGHTGELFF.

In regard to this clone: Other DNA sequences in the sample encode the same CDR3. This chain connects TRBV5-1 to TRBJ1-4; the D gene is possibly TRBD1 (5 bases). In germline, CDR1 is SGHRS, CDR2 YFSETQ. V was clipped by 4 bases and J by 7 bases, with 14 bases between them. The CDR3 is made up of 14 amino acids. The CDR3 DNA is TGCGCCAGCAGCCTCGCGGGGCCAGGTGAAAAACTGTTTTTT. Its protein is CASSLAGPGEKLFF.

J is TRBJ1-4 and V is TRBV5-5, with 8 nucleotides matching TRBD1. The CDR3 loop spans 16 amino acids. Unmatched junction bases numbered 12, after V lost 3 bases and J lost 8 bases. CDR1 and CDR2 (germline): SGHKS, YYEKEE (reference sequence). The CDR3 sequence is CASSSEELTGDEKLFF. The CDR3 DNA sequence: TGTGCCAGCAGCTCGGAGGAATTGACAGGGGACGAAAAACTGTTTTTT. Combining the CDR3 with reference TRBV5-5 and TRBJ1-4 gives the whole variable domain DAGVTQSPTHLIKTRGQQVTLRCSPISGHKSVSWYQQVLGQGPQFIFQYYEKEERGRGNFPDRFSARQFPNYSSELNVNALLLGDSALYLCASSSEELTGDEKLFFGSGTQLSVL.

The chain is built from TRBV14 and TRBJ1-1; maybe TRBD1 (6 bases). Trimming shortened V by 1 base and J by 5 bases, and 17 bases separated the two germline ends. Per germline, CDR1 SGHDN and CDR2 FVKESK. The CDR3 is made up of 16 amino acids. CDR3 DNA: TGTGCCAGCAGCCAAGCAATTTGGGGGCGGATAACTGAAGCTTTCTTT. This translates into CASSQAIWGRITEAFF.

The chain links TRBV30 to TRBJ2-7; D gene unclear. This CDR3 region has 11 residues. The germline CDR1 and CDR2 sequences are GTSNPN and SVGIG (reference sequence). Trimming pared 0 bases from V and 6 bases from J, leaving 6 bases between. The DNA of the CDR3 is TGTGCCTGGAGTGTAGTGGCCGAGCAGTACTTC. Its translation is CAWSVVAEQYF.

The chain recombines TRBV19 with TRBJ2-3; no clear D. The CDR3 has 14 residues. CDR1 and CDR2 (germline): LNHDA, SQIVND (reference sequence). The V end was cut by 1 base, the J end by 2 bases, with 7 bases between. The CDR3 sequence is CASSIAVHTDTQYF. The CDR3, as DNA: TGTGCCAGTAGTATAGCGGTCCACACAGATACGCAGTATTTT.

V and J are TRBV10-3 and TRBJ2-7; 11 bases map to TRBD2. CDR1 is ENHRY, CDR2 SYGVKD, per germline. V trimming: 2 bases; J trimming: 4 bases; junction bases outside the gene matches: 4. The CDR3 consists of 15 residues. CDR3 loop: CAISETSGSVYEQYF. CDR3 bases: TGTGCCATCAGTGAGACTAGCGGGAGTGTATACGAGCAGTACTTC.

The CDR3 protein is CASSLGASGPGWGAQYF. The CDR3 DNA sequence: TGTGCCAGCAGCTTAGGAGCTAGCGGGCCAGGATGGGGGGCGCAGTATTTT. The rearrangement joins TRBV7-9 to TRBJ2-3; 8 bases map to TRBD2. V dropped 1 base and J dropped 10; count of bases not matched to a gene: 16. The CDR3 has 17 amino acids. Germline V lookup: CDR1 SEHNR, CDR2 FQNEAQ (reference sequence). The full variable domain, in which reference TRBV7-9 and TRBJ2-3 provide the parts outside the CDR3, is DTGVSQNPRHKITKRGQNVTFRCDPISEHNRLYWYRQTLGQGPEFLTYFQNEAQLEKSRLLSDRFSAERPKGSFSTLEIQRTEQGDSAMYLCASSLGASGPGWGAQYFGPGTRLTVL.

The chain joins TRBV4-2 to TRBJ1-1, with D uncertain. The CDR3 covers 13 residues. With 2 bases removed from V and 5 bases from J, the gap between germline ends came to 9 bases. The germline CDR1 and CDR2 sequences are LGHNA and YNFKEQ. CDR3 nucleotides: TGTGCCAGCAGCCAACAAGTGAGGACTGAAGCTTTCTTT. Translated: CASSQQVRTEAFF.

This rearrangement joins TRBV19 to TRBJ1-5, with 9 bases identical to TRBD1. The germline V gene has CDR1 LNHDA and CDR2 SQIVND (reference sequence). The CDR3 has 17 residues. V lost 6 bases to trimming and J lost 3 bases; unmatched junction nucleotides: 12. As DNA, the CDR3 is TGTGCCAGTAGCCCGGACAGGGGACCCCCCTTCAATCAGCCCCAGCATTTT. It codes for CASSPDRGPPFNQPQHF.

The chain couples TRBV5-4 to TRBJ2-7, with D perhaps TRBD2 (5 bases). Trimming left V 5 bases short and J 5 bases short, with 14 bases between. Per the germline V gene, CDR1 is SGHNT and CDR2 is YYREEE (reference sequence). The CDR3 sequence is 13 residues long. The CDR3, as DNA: TGTGCCAGCAGTTCGGGAATGCTGGACGAGCAGTACTTC. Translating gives CASSSGMLDEQYF. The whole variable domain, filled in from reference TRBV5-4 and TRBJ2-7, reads ETGVTQSPTHLIKTRGQQVTLRCSSQSGHNTVSWYQQALGQGPQFIFQYYREEENGRGNFPPRFSGLQFPNYSSELNVNALELDDSALYLCASSSGMLDEQYFGPGTRLTVT.

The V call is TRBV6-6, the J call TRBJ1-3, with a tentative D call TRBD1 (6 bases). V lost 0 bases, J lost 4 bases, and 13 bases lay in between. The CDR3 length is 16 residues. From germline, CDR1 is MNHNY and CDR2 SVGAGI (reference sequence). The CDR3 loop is CASSYSPQGTGNTIYF. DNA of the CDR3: TGTGCCAGCAGTTACTCCCCGCAGGGGACCGGAAACACCATATATTTT.

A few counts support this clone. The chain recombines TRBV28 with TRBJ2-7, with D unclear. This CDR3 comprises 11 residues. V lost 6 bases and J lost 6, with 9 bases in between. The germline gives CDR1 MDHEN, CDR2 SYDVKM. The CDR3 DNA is TGTGCCAGCAGCCTCACTACCGAGCAGTACTTC. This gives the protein CASSLTTEQYF.

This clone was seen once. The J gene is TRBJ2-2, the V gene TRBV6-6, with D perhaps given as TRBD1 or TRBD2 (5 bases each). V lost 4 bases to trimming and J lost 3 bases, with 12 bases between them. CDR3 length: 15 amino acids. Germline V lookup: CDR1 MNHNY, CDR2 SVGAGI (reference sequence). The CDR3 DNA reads TGTGCCAGCAGTTCCAGGGTGAGGGACACCGGGGAGCTGTTTTTT. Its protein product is CASSSRVRDTGELFF.

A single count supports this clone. This chain's CDR3 is CASSPLPTGQQETQYF. The CDR3 DNA follows: TGCGCCAGCAGTCCCCTACCGACAGGACAACAAGAGACCCAGTACTTC. The genes are TRBV5-1 and TRBJ2-5, with D perhaps matching TRBD1 (6 bases). V lost 5 bases to trimming and J lost 2 bases, with 19 bases between them. Germline V gene sequence: CDR1 SGHRS, CDR2 YFSETQ. The CDR3 loop spans 16 amino acids. The entire variable domain, with the rest obtained from reference TRBV5-1 and TRBJ2-5, is as follows: KAGVTQTPRYLIKTRGQQVTLSCSPISGHRSVSWYQQTPGQGLQFLFEYFSETQRNKGNFPGRFSGRQFSNSRSEMNVSTLELGDSALYLCASSPLPTGQQETQYFGPGTRLLVL.

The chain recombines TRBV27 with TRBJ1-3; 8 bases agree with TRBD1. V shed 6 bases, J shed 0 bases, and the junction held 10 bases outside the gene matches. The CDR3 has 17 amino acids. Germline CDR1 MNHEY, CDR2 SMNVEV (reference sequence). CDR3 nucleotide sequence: TGTGCCAGCAGCCCCACAGGGGGACGCTTCTCTGGAAACACCATATATTTT. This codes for CASSPTGGRFSGNTIYF.

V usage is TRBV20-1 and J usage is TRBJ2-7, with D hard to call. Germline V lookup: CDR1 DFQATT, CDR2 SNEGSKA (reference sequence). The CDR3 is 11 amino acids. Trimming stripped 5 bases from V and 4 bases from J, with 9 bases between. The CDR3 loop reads CSASKVYEQYF. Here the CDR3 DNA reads TGCAGTGCTTCCAAGGTATACGAGCAGTACTTC.

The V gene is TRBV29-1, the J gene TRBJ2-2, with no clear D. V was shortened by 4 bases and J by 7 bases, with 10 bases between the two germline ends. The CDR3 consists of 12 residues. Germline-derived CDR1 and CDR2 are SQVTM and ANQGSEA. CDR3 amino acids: CSVVVTFGELFF. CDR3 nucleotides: TGCAGCGTTGTTGTGACCTTCGGGGAGCTGTTTTTT.

CDR3 sequence: CASKSSGGSRETQYF. The CDR3 DNA reads as TGCGCCAGCAAATCCTCTGGGGGGAGTCGGGAGACCCAGTACTTC. The chain has TRBV5-1 and TRBJ2-5; D might be TRBD2 (6 bases). The V end was cut by 6 bases, the J end by 5 bases, with 20 bases between. The CDR3 has 15 residues. Germline values: CDR1 SGHRS, CDR2 YFSETQ.

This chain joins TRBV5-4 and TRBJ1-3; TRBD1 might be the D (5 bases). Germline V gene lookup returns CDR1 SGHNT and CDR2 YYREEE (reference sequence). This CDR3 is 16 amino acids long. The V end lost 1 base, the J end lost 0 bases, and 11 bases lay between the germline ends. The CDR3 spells CASSLLGGSSGNTIYF. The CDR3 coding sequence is TGTGCCAGCAGCTTGTTGGGGGGGAGCTCTGGAAACACCATATATTTT.

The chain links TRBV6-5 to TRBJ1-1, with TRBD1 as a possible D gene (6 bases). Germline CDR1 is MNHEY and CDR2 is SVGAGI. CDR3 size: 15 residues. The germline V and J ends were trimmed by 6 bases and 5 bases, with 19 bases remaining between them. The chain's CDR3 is CASRFGGASVTEAFF. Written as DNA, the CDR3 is TGTGCCAGCAGGTTCGGGGGGGCCAGCGTTACTGAAGCTTTCTTT.